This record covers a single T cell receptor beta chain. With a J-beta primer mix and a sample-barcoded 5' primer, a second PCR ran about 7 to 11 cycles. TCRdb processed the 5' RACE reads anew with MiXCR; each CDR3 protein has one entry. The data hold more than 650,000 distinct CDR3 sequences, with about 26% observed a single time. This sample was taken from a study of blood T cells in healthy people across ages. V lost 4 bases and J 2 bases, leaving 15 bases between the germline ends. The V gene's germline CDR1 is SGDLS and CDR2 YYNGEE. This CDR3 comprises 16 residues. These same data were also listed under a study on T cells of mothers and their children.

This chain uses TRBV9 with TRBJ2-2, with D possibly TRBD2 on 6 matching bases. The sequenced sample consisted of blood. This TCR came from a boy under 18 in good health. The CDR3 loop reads CASSSRRLGNTGELFF. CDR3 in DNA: TGTGCCAGCAGCTCACGGCGACTAGGAAACACCGGGGAGCTGTTTTTT.